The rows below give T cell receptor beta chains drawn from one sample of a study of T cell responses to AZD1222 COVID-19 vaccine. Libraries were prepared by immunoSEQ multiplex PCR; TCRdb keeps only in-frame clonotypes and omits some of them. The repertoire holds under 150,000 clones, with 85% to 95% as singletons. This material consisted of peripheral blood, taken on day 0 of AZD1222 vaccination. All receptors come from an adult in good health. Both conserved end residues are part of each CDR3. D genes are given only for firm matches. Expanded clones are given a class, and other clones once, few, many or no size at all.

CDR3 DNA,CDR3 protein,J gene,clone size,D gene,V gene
TGTGCCAGCAGCTTAAGAGGACAGGTGGAGCAGTTCTTC,CASSLRGQVEQFF,TRBJ2-1,-,TRBD1,TRBV11-3
TGTGCCAGCAGCTTGGCTGTCAGCCCAGATACGCAGTATTTT,CASSLAVSPDTQYF,TRBJ2-3,-,-,TRBV5-4
TGTGCCAGCAGTGAAGCCTTTCGGGGGGGAGTCTATAATTCACCCCTCCACTTT,CASSEAFRGGVYNSPLHF,TRBJ1-6,-,-,TRBV6-1
TGCGCCACCTCGGGGCAGGAGAACACTGAAGCTTTCTTT,CATSGQENTEAFF,TRBJ1-1,-,-,TRBV10-2
TGTGCCAGCAGCCCGAGGGGCCCCGCTAGCTACGAGCAGTACTTC,CASSPRGPASYEQYF,TRBJ2-7,-,-,TRBV7-8
TGTGCCAGCAGCCATCTGGGCGGGACTAGCGGGGAAGGCCTATTCGAGCAGTACTTC,CASSHLGGTSGEGLFEQYF,TRBJ2-7,-,TRBD2,TRBV13
TGTGCCAGCAGCTTAGGGCTAGCGGAAGGGGTCGGGGAGCTGTTTTTT,CASSLGLAEGVGELFF,TRBJ2-2,-,TRBD2,TRBV7-2
TGTGCCAGCAGTTACGCAATGGGACAGACCTATAATTCACCCCTCCACTTT,CASSYAMGQTYNSPLHF,TRBJ1-6,once,TRBD1,TRBV27
TGCGCCAGCAGCTCGGCCCAGGGGGCTAGGTACGAGCAGTACTTC,CASSSAQGARYEQYF,TRBJ2-7,once,TRBD1,TRBV5-1
TGTGCCAGCGGCCCGGGCTCCTACGAGCAGTACTTC,CASGPGSYEQYF,TRBJ2-7,few,-,TRBV9
TGTGCCAGCACCCCCGGGGGGCCCTCGGATACGCAGTATTTT,CASTPGGPSDTQYF,TRBJ2-3,-,-,TRBV3-1/TRBV3-2
TGTGCCAGCAGCCCTAGCGGGAGGGCCGGGCTCGAGCAGTACTTC,CASSPSGRAGLEQYF,TRBJ2-7,-,TRBD2,TRBV6-6
TGTGCCAGCAGTGAGAAGGGGACGGAGACCGAAGAGACCCAGTACTTC,CASSEKGTETEETQYF,TRBJ2-5,-,-,TRBV6-2/TRBV6-3
TGTGCCAGCAGCCCGTGGACCCTAGGGAACGAGCAGTACTTC,CASSPWTLGNEQYF,TRBJ2-7,-,-,TRBV13
TGTGCCAGCAGCCAAGGCGGGAGGGCCTTGGAGATTCAGTACTTC,CASSQGGRALEIQYF,TRBJ2-4,-,TRBD2,TRBV4-2